Below, 15 T cell receptor beta chains from the same sample are listed, as sequenced in a study of blood T cell repertoires in COVID-19. Measured with immunoSEQ multiplex PCR; TCRdb has only the in-frame clones, and not every one. The sample includes fewer than 60,000 clones, around four fifths seen only once; the top ten take roughly 3.9%. Sequencing was carried out using peripheral blood. Source of these receptors: a man in his 60s with acute or convalescent COVID-19.

V usage is TRBV5-1 and J usage is TRBJ2-3; D is perhaps TRBD2 (7 bases). The CDR3 spans 16 residues. The germline V gene has CDR1 SGHRS and CDR2 YFSETQ. Trimming removed 5 bases at V and 0 bases at J, with 16 bases between. CDR3 amino acids: CASSPGGSPSTDTQYF. The CDR3 DNA is TGCGCCAGCAGTCCGGGGGGCTCCCCAAGCACAGATACGCAGTATTTT.

This clone was seen only once. V is TRBV7-2 and J is TRBJ2-5; 10 bases fit TRBD2. The V gene end was trimmed by 5 bases and the J gene end by 3 bases; junction bases not matched to a gene: 9. CDR1 and CDR2 from the germline V gene are SGHTA and FQGNSA. The length of the CDR3 is 16 residues. The CDR3 DNA follows: TGTGCCAGCAGCGTATCTAGCGGGGGAACAGAAGAGACCCAGTACTTC. It is translated as CASSVSSGGTEETQYF.

V and J are TRBV6-1 and TRBJ1-4; TRBD1 might be the D (5 bases). CDR1 and CDR2 from the germline V gene are MNHNS and SASEGT. The CDR3 is made up of 14 amino acids. The ends were cut back, 0 bases at V and 8 bases at J, with 10 bases in the middle. The DNA of the CDR3 is TGTGCCAGCAGTGAAGCGCAGGGTCCGGAAAAACTGTTTTTT. It specifies CASSEAQGPEKLFF.

This clone was seen just once. The chain couples TRBV7-9 to TRBJ1-4, with D perhaps TRBD1 (5 bases). Germline-derived CDR1 and CDR2 are SEHNR and FQNEAQ (reference sequence). Deletions cut 3 bases from V and 8 bases from J, with 10 bases between. CDR3 length equals 13 residues. The CDR3 DNA reads TGTGCCAGCAGCTTGCCCGGGGGAGAAAAACTGTTTTTT. This gives the protein CASSLPGGEKLFF.

The chain links TRBV9 to TRBJ1-1; D not certain. Trimming took 3 bases from V and 3 from J, leaving 12 bases between them. Germline CDR1 reads SGDLS; CDR2 reads YYNGEE. This CDR3 is 14 amino acids long. The CDR3 protein is CASSAGRDYTEAFF. In DNA, the CDR3 is TGTGCCAGCAGCGCCGGGAGGGATTACACTGAAGCTTTCTTT.

V usage is TRBV7-2 and J usage is TRBJ1-3; no clear D. V dropped 0 bases and J dropped 0 bases, with 6 bases sitting between them. Germline V gene sequence: CDR1 SGHTA, CDR2 FQGNSA. This CDR3 comprises 15 residues. CDR3 sequence reads: CASSLARGSGNTIYF. The CDR3 nucleotides are TGTGCCAGCAGCTTAGCGCGGGGCTCTGGAAACACCATATATTTT.

This clone appeared a few times. The V call is TRBV5-5, the J call TRBJ1-6, with 7 bases fitting TRBD1. The CDR3 has 16 residues. V shed 0 bases, J shed 5 bases, and the junction held 5 bases outside the gene matches. Germline CDR1 is SGHKS and CDR2 is YYEKEE (reference sequence). The CDR3 DNA reads TGTGCCAGCAGCTTGGAAGGACAGGACCATAATTCACCCCTCCACTTT. Translation: CASSLEGQDHNSPLHF.

The V and J genes are TRBV12-3 or TRBV12-4 and TRBJ1-1; a weak D match, TRBD1 (6 bases). V shed 7 bases and J shed 5 bases, with 11 bases lying between them. The CDR3 runs 12 residues. CDR3 sequence reads: CASKAQGTEAFF. The CDR3 coding sequence is TGTGCCAGCAAGGCCCAGGGGACTGAAGCTTTCTTT.

With regard to this clone: The junction does not match germline at one end; this may be a read error. J is TRBJ2-7 and V is TRBV20-1; D is possibly TRBD2 (5 bases). The CDR3 totals 8 residues. Germline CDR1 reads DFQATT; CDR2 reads SNEGSKA (reference sequence). For the CDR3, the DNA is TGCAGTGCTCGGGAAGGAGTCTTC. It yields the protein CSAREGVF.

The chain joins TRBV5-1 to TRBJ1-5; 8 bases are shared with TRBD1. V was clipped by 0 bases and J by 4 bases; unmatched bases: 3. Germline V CDR1 and CDR2: SGHRS, YFSETQ. This CDR3 spans 15 amino acids. The DNA of the CDR3 is TGCGCCAGCAGCTTGGGGGGACAGGCGAATCAGCCCCAGCATTTT. Protein: CASSLGGQANQPQHF. Supplemented by reference TRBV5-1 and TRBJ1-5, the full variable domain reads KAGVTQTPRYLIKTRGQQVTLSCSPISGHRSVSWYQQTPGQGLQFLFEYFSETQRNKGNFPGRFSGRQFSNSRSEMNVSTLELGDSALYLCASSLGGQANQPQHFGDGTRLSIL.

As DNA, the CDR3 is TGTGCCAGCAGCGAGCTATCCCCTCAGGGTGCGTGGCAGCCCCAGCATTTT. It encodes CASSELSPQGAWQPQHF. The rearrangement joins TRBV21-1 to TRBJ1-5; the table gives TRBD1 as D, unverified against the DNA. TRBV21-1 is listed as a pseudogene. The CDR3 loop spans 17 amino acids.

This chain links TRBV5-6 with TRBJ2-2; TRBD1 matches 11 bases. V shed 0 bases and J 2 bases; nucleotides not matched to a gene: 3. This CDR3 spans 17 amino acids. The germline V gene has CDR1 SGHDT and CDR2 YYEEEE. The CDR3 is CASSLAGQGANTGELFF. DNA of the CDR3: TGTGCCAGCAGCTTGGCCGGACAGGGGGCAAACACCGGGGAGCTGTTTTTT. Full variable domain (missing parts from reference TRBV5-6 and TRBJ2-2): DAGVTQSPTHLIKTRGQQVTLRCSPKSGHDTVSWYQQALGQGPQFIFQYYEEEERQRGNFPDRFSGHQFPNYSSELNVNALLLGDSALYLCASSLAGQGANTGELFFGEGSRLTVL.

The chain recombines TRBV2 with TRBJ1-2, with D perhaps TRBD1 (6 bases). The CDR3 spans 13 residues. Germline V CDR1 and CDR2: SNHLY, FYNNEI. V was shortened by 7 bases and J by 5 bases, with 14 bases between the two germline ends. The CDR3 DNA is TGTGCCAGCACAGGGGTCACGGATTATGGCTACACCTTC. Translated, it gives CASTGVTDYGYTF.

The chain employs TRBV27 and TRBJ2-1, with 9 bases fitting TRBD1. The germline CDR1 and CDR2 sequences are MNHEY and SMNVEV (reference sequence). This CDR3 spans 17 amino acids. After removal of 4 bases from V and 6 bases from J, the junction contained 13 bases not matched to a gene. The CDR3 nucleotides are TGTGCCAGCAGTTCCTCTGGACAGGGGCGGAAGGCCAATGAGCAGTTCTTC. Translated, it gives CASSSSGQGRKANEQFF.

This clone was observed a single time. The chain carries TRBV7-3 and TRBJ1-1; the D is unclear. The germline V gene encodes CDR1 SGHTA and CDR2 FQGTGA. This CDR3 is built from 13 residues. V lost 5 bases, J lost 3 bases, and 10 bases lay in between. The CDR3 nucleotides read TGTGCCAGCAGCCGGGGTTTGGACACTGAAGCTTTCTTT. This sequence encodes CASSRGLDTEAFF.